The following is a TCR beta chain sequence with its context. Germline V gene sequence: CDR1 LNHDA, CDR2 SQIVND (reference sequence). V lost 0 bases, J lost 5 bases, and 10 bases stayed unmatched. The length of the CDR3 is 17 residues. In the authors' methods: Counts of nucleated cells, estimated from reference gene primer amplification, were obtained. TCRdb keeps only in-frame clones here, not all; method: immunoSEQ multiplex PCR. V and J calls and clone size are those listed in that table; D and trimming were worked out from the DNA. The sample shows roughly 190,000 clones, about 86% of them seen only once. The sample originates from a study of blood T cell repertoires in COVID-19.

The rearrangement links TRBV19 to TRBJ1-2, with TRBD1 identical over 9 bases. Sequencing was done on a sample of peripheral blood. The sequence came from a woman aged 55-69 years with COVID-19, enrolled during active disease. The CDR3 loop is CASSIDGEGTGRYGYTF. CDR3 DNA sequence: TGTGCCAGTAGTATAGATGGCGAGGGGACAGGGAGATATGGCTACACCTTC.